The sequence of this TCR beta chain was determined in a study of blood T cell repertoires in COVID-19. Study-wide background: The study drew acute and convalescent COVID-19 samples from the United States, Italy and Spain.

This CDR3 is 15 amino acids long. The V gene's germline CDR1 is MNHEY and CDR2 SVGAGI. V trimming: 6 bases; J trimming: 3 bases; junction bases outside the gene matches: 5. Sequenced by immunoSEQ multiplex PCR; TCRdb stores in-frame clones only, minus some. The repertoire has some 160,000 clones, around 89% of them found once; the top ten carry about 2.6%. V gene TRBV6-5 combines with J gene TRBJ1-5; 10 nucleotides align to TRBD1. The sequence came from a man between 60 and 75 years old with acute or convalescent COVID-19. The sample consisted of peripheral blood. Here the CDR3 reads CASSATGGVNQPQHF. The CDR3 nucleotides are TGTGCCAGCAGCGCGACAGGGGGCGTCAATCAGCCCCAGCATTTT.